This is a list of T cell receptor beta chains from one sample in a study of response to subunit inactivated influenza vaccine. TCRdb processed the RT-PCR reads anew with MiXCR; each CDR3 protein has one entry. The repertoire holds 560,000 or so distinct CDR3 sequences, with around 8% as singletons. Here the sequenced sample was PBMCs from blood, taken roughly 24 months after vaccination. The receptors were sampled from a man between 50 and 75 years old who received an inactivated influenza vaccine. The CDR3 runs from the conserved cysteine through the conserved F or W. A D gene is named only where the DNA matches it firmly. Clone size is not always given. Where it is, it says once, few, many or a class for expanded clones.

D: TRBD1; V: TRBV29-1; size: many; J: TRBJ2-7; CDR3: CSVALTGGIYEQYF; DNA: TGCAGCGTTGCCCTGACAGGGGGGATCTACGAGCAGTACTTC
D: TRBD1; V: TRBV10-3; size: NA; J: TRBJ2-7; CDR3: CAISVKSDGTGGDEQYF; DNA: TGTGCCATCAGTGTTAAGTCTGACGGGACAGGGGGCGACGAGCAGTACTTC
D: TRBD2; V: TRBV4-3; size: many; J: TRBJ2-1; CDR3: CASSQVWGEGPYNEQFF; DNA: TGCGCCAGCAGCCAGGTGTGGGGGGAGGGCCCCTACAATGAGCAGTTCTTC
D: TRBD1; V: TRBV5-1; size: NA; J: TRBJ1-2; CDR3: CASSPGDRTNYGYTF; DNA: TGCGCCAGCAGCCCCGGGGACAGGACTAACTATGGCTACACCTTC
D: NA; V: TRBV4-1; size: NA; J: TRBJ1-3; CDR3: CASSQELMFSGNTIYF; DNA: TGCGCCAGCAGCCAAGAGCTGATGTTCTCTGGAAACACCATATATTTT
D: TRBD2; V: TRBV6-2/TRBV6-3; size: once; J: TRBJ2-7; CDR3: CASSSRTSGGQYIAYEQYF; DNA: TGTGCCAGCAGTTCCCGGACTAGCGGGGGCCAATATATAGCCTACGAGCAGTACTTC
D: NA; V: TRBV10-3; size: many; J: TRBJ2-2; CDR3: CAISVGTNTGELFF; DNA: TGTGCCATCAGTGTCGGGACGAACACCGGGGAGCTGTTTTTT
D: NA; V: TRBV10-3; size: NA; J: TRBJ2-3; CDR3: CAVKSTRRLGTDTQYF; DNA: TGTGCCGTTAAGTCCACTCGCAGGTTGGGCACAGATACGCAGTATTTT
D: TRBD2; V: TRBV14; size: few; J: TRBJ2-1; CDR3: CASSTRTTSGRDYNEQFF; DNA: TGTGCCAGCAGCACTCGAACGACTAGCGGGAGGGACTACAATGAGCAGTTCTTC
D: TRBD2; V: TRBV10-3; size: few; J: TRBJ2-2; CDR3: CAITQGASGSTYTGELFF; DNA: TGTGCCATCACCCAGGGGGCTAGCGGGAGTACCTACACCGGGGAGCTGTTTTTT
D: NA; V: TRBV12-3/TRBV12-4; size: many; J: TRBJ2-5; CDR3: CASSTNSPTQYF; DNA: TGTGCCAGCAGTACGAACTCACCGACCCAGTACTTC
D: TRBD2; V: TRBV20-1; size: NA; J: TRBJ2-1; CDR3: CSARWLAGGTNEQFF; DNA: TGCAGTGCTAGATGGCTAGCGGGGGGCACCAATGAGCAGTTCTTC
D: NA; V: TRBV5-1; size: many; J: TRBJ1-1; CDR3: CASSASVRGNTEAFF; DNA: TGCGCCAGCAGCGCCTCGGTGCGGGGGAACACTGAAGCTTTCTTT
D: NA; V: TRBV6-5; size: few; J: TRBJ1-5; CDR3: CASSFHAVGQPQHF; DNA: TGTGCCAGCAGTTTCCATGCGGTTGGTCAGCCCCAGCATTTT
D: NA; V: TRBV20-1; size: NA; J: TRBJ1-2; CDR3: CSASGGARRGYGYTF; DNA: TGCAGTGCTAGTGGGGGGGCCCGCCGAGGCTATGGCTACACCTTC
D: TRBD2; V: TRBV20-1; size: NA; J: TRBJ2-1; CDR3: CSAVLAGGHEQFF; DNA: TGCAGTGCGGTTCTAGCGGGGGGTCACGAGCAGTTCTTC
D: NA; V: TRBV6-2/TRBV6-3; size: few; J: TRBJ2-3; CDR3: CASSYSIVSVDTQYF; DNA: TGTGCCAGCAGTTACTCGATTGTGAGTGTGGATACGCAGTATTTT
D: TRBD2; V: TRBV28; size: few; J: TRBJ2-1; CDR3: CASSQTSGGADEQFF; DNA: TGTGCCAGCAGCCAGACTAGCGGGGGGGCAGATGAGCAGTTCTTC
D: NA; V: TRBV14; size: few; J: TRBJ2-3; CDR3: CASSQGGLQRTDTQYF; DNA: TGTGCCAGCAGCCAAGGGGGGCTACAACGCACAGATACGCAGTATTTT
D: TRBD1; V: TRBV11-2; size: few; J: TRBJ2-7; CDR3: CASSLPGTGSEQYF; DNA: TGTGCCAGCAGCTTACCCGGGACAGGGTCTGAGCAGTACTTC
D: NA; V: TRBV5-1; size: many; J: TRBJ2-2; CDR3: CASSMGGNTGELFF; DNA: TGCGCCAGCAGCATGGGGGGAAACACCGGGGAGCTGTTTTTT
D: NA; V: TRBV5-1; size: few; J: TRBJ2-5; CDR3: CASSPGRGRETQYF; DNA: TGCGCCAGCAGCCCGGGAAGGGGCCGAGAGACCCAGTACTTC
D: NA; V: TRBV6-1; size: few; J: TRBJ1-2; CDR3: CASSRREGSKNYGYTF; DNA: TGTGCCAGCAGTCGGCGGGAGGGATCGAAAAACTATGGCTACACCTTC
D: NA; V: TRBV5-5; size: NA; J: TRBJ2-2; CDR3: CASSLARAGGNTGELFF; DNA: TGTGCCAGCAGCTTGGCCAGAGCGGGCGGAAACACCGGGGAGCTGTTTTTT
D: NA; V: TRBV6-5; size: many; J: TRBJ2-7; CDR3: CASILGGPLEEQYF; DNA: TGTGCCAGCATTTTAGGTGGCCCTCTGGAGGAGCAGTACTTC
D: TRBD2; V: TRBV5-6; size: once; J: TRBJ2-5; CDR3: CASSADGTRLQETQYF; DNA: TGTGCCAGCAGCGCAGACGGGACTAGACTACAAGAGACCCAGTACTTC
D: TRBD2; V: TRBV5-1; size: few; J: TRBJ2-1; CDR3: CASSLASSGASYNEQFF; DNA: TGCGCCAGCAGCTTGGCTTCTAGCGGGGCGTCCTACAATGAGCAGTTCTTC
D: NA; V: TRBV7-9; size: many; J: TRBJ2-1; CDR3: CASSLGDEQFF; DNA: TGTGCCAGCAGCTTAGGCGATGAGCAGTTCTTC
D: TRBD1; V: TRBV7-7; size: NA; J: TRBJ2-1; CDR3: CASSLGTGGQNEQFF; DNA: TGTGCCAGCAGCTTAGGGACAGGAGGACAGAATGAGCAGTTCTTC